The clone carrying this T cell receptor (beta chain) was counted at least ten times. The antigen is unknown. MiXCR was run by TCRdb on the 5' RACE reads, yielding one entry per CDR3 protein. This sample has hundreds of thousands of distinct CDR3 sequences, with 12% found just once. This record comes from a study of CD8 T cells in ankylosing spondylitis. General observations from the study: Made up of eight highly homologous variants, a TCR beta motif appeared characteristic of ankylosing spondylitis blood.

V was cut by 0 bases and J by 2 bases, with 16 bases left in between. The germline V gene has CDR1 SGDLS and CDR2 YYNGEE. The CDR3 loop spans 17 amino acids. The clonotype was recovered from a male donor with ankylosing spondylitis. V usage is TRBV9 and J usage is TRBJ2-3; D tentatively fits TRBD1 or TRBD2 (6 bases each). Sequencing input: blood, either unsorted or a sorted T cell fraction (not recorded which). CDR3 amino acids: CASSVAGWGAHTDTQYF. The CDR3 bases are TGTGCCAGCAGCGTAGCTGGGTGGGGGGCGCACACAGATACGCAGTATTTT.